There are many counts of the clone carrying this T cell receptor beta chain. Its antigen is currently unknown. The time point: newly diagnosed GD, antithyroid drugs for less than 3 months. PBMC RNA was the source of the TCR library. The data derive from a study of regulatory T cells in long-lasting Graves disease. Findings and caveats of the study: Newly diagnosed patients shared about a thousand public clonotypes; persistent patients shared about 2,500.

Both iRepertoire HTBI primers and Arm-PCR of CDR3 regions were used to build the TCR beta libraries. TCRdb reprocessed the multiplex PCR reads via MiXCR and lists one record per CDR3 protein. The table shows roughly 360,000 distinct CDR3 sequences, with about 11% occurring only once. The CDR3 is 14 residues long. CDR1 is SGHRS, CDR2 YFSETQ, per germline. Trimming took off 4 bases at V and 1 base at J, with 10 bases between the two ends. The same specimen was also included in a second study, on T cells in Graves' hyperthyroidism and ophthalmopathy. That paper notes: Model-based prediction identified ophthalmopathy a median 6.5 months prior to its onset.

The chain carries TRBV5-1 and TRBJ2-3; D possibly uses TRBD1 or TRBD2 (5 bases each). Sample: peripheral blood mononuclear cells (PBMCs), taken at new diagnosis, from a patient treated with antithyroid drugs. The sequence came from a woman between 18 and 29 years old with Graves disease. CDR3 coding DNA: TGCGCCAGCAGCGAAGGGGACCGCACAGATACGCAGTATTTT. It specifies CASSEGDRTDTQYF.